Shown below are 3 T cell receptor beta chains from a single sample sequenced in a study of T-cell reconstitution after alpha-beta-depleted transplantation in children. The authors prepared the TCRbeta library with unique molecular identifiers. TCRdb re-analysed the PCR reads in MiXCR, keeping a single row per CDR3 protein. Of about 22,000 distinct CDR3 sequences in the sample, approximately 11% were seen once. Sequenced here: PBMCs from the stem cell graft donor, sampled from the stem cell graft. The receptors stem from a human donor who donated a stem cell graft to a child with chronic granulomatous disease.

In its sample, this clonotype was seen many times. This sequence joins TRBV27 and TRBJ2-7; D is undetermined. With 3 bases removed from V and 8 bases from J, the gap between germline ends came to 14 bases. Per germline, CDR1 MNHEY and CDR2 SMNVEV (reference sequence). The CDR3 is 13 residues long. The CDR3 coding sequence is TGTGCCAGCAGTTTCGATAGGTTGGTGAAGCAGTACTTC. Translated: CASSFDRLVKQYF.

This clonotype has a handful of counts. The chain recombines TRBV7-2 with TRBJ1-1, with D perhaps matching TRBD1 (5 bases). Between the trimmed V and J ends, which lost 3 bases and 0 bases, there was a span of 11 bases. The CDR3 covers 15 residues. The germline V gene has CDR1 SGHTA and CDR2 FQGNSA. This chain's CDR3 is CASSFPGHMNTEAFF. Written as DNA, the CDR3 is TGTGCCAGCAGCTTCCCCGGACACATGAACACTGAAGCTTTCTTT.

This clonotype occurred a few times. V is TRBV9 and J is TRBJ2-1; D may be TRBD2 (6 bases). With 6 bases removed from V and 0 bases from J, the gap between germline ends came to 19 bases. The V gene's germline CDR1 is SGDLS and CDR2 YYNGEE. The CDR3 consists of 17 residues. The CDR3, as DNA: TGTGCCAGCACCCGTTCAACAGGAGGGAGCTCCTACAATGAGCAGTTCTTC. Amino acid sequence: CASTRSTGGSSYNEQFF.